These 25 T cell receptor beta chains share one sample of origin, sequenced in a study of cytomegalovirus exposure and HLA in healthy donors. The study ran its PCR with 60 Vbeta and 13 Jbeta primers. TCRdb keeps only in-frame clones here, not all; method: immunoSEQ multiplex PCR. Of fewer than 150,000 clones listed, more than 60% are singletons. The sequencing sample was made of PBMCs. These receptors all come from a male donor in good health and CMV-seronegative.

This sequence joins TRBV7-8 and TRBJ2-3, with 7 bases matching TRBD2. V lost 8 bases and J lost 3; bases outside the gene matches: 14. From germline, CDR1 is SGHVS and CDR2 FQNEAQ. CDR3 size: 16 residues. The CDR3 coding sequence is TGTGCCAGCGGGGAGGGGATAGTACCTATGACAGATACGCAGTATTTT. Amino acids: CASGEGIVPMTDTQYF.

In this sample, this clone turned up once. The gene calls are TRBV10-3 and TRBJ1-1; 10 bases are a match to TRBD1. The CDR3 length is 17 residues. Germline-derived CDR1 and CDR2 are ENHRY and SYGVKD. V lost 2 bases, J lost 1 base, and 7 bases stayed unmatched. The chain's CDR3 is CAISERQGAGGNTEAFF. As DNA, the CDR3 is TGTGCCATCAGTGAGCGACAGGGGGCCGGTGGGAACACTGAAGCTTTCTTT.

This clone was counted a few times. The chain links TRBV30 to TRBJ2-2, with D possibly being TRBD2 (5 bases). Germline lookup yields CDR1 GTSNPN and CDR2 SVGIG (reference sequence). CDR3 length: 14 amino acids. V lost 3 bases to trimming and J lost 7 bases, with 15 bases between them. CDR3 region: CAWREAEYNGELFF. The CDR3 nucleotides read TGTGCCTGGAGAGAAGCGGAGTATAACGGGGAGCTGTTTTTT.

The chain is built from TRBV9 and TRBJ1-2; D uncertain. From germline, CDR1 is SGDLS and CDR2 YYNGEE. The CDR3 length is 13 residues. V was trimmed by 1 base and J by 7 bases, leaving 11 bases between them. The CDR3 DNA is TGTGCCAGCAGCGTACTTCGAGGCGCTGGCTACACCTTC. Its translation is CASSVLRGAGYTF.

The CDR3 nucleotides are TGCAGCGCCGGGGCAGGGGAAGGAGTGGGGCGCGAGCAGTACTTC. Translated: CSAGAGEGVGREQYF. This chain links TRBV29-1 with TRBJ2-7; weak D call: TRBD1 (6 bases). V shed 7 bases and J shed 6 bases, with 25 bases lying between them. Germline lookup yields CDR1 SQVTM and CDR2 ANQGSEA. The CDR3 has 15 amino acids.

The V gene is TRBV30, the J gene TRBJ1-5; D possibly corresponds to TRBD1 (6 bases). Per germline, CDR1 GTSNPN and CDR2 SVGIG (reference sequence). Trimming pared 3 bases from V and 0 bases from J, leaving 9 bases between. CDR3 size: 14 residues. This CDR3 reads CAWSSDSSNQPQHF. The CDR3 DNA follows: TGTGCCTGGAGCTCGGACAGTAGCAATCAGCCCCAGCATTTT.

The gene calls are TRBV7-2 and TRBJ2-7, with 7 bases fitting TRBD1. J was trimmed by 1 base and V by 4 bases; bases with no gene match: 10. The length of the CDR3 is 16 residues. Germline-derived CDR1 and CDR2 are SGHTA and FQGNSA. CDR3: CASSYSGTARSYEQYF. The CDR3 region has the DNA TGTGCCAGCAGCTACTCCGGGACAGCCCGGTCCTACGAGCAGTACTTC.

This clone was picked up one time. The rearrangement uses TRBV13 and TRBJ1-2, with 7 bases aligning to TRBD1. Trimming took 5 bases from V and 4 from J; bases not matched to a gene: 13. This CDR3 has 16 residues. Germline V lookup: CDR1 PRHDT, CDR2 FYEKMQ (reference sequence). This CDR3 is CASSQGKGALGYGYTF. CDR3 DNA: TGTGCCAGCAGCCAAGGGAAGGGGGCGCTCGGCTATGGCTACACCTTC.

The chain recombines TRBV5-4 with TRBJ1-6; tentatively, D is TRBD1 (6 bases). Trimming took 3 bases from V and 7 from J, leaving 17 bases between them. Germline loops: CDR1 SGHNT, CDR2 YYREEE (reference sequence). CDR3 size: 16 residues. This CDR3 is CASSSGGGGTNSPLHF. CDR3 nucleotide sequence: TGTGCCAGCAGCTCGGGAGGGGGTGGGACAAATTCACCCCTCCACTTT.

The chain joins TRBV6-6 to TRBJ1-4; the match to TRBD1 covers 11 bases. The length of the CDR3 is 15 residues. With V trimmed by 2 bases and J by 7 bases, 3 bases remained unmatched. The germline CDR1 and CDR2 sequences are MNHNY and SVGAGI (reference sequence). CDR3 sequence (DNA): TGTGCCAGCAGTTACCTCGGGACAGGGGGTGAAAAACTGTTTTTT. This sequence encodes CASSYLGTGGEKLFF.

This clone was seen a few times. Distinct nucleotide sequences in the sample also encode this CDR3. The chain employs TRBV19 and TRBJ1-5; D is possibly TRBD1 (6 bases). V was cut by 5 bases and J by 2 bases, with 7 bases left in between. Germline V CDR1 and CDR2: LNHDA, SQIVND (reference sequence). CDR3 length: 13 residues. CDR3 nucleotides: TGTGCCAGTAGTGCAGGGGGCAATCAGCCCCAGCATTTT. This gives the protein CASSAGGNQPQHF.

The rearrangement links TRBV23-1 to TRBJ2-3; perhaps TRBD2 as D (5 bases). TRBV23-1 has ORF status, its function being uncertain. V lost 2 bases, J lost 6 bases, and 6 bases lay in between. The CDR3 sequence is 12 residues long. The CDR3 is CASSQGEDTQYF. CDR3 in DNA: TGCGCCAGCAGTCAAGGGGAGGATACGCAGTATTTT.

This clone came up a few times. This chain links TRBV30 with TRBJ2-1; TRBD2 matches at 11 bases. Germline V lookup: CDR1 GTSNPN, CDR2 SVGIG (reference sequence). V lost 1 base to trimming and J lost 5 bases; unmatched junction nucleotides: 10. This CDR3 spans 17 amino acids. CDR3 residues: CAWSATTSGGFHNEQFF. Written as DNA, the CDR3 is TGTGCCTGGAGTGCCACTACTAGCGGGGGATTTCACAATGAGCAGTTCTTC.

Turning to this clone: A read error may produce the germline difference seen at one junction end. The V call is TRBV5-4, the J call TRBJ2-7, with 8 bases that match TRBD2. This CDR3 region has 13 residues. The germline V gene has CDR1 SGHNT and CDR2 YYREEE (reference sequence). CDR3 loop: CVSSRSGSHEQYF. For the CDR3, the DNA is TGTGTCAGCAGCCGCAGCGGGAGCCACGAGCAGTACTTC.

This clone was seen once. This chain joins TRBV6-5 and TRBJ1-5; TRBD1 aligns across 10 bases. The germline V gene has CDR1 MNHEY and CDR2 SVGAGI. This CDR3 contains 15 residues. After removal of 4 bases from V and 6 bases from J, the junction contained 6 bases not matched to a gene. CDR3 sequence reads: CASSSRQGASQPQHF. The CDR3 DNA follows: TGTGCCAGCAGTTCGCGACAGGGGGCGAGTCAGCCCCAGCATTTT.

The CDR3 DNA follows: TGCGCCAGCAGCAGGACTAGCGGGAGTGCCGGGGAGCTGTTTTTT. Its protein product is CASSRTSGSAGELFF. The rearrangement links TRBV5-1 to TRBJ2-2, with 13 bases matching TRBD2. This CDR3 has 15 residues. Trimming removed 4 bases from V and 6 bases from J; junction bases left unmatched: 3. The V gene's germline CDR1 is SGHRS and CDR2 YFSETQ.

The CDR3 nucleotides read TGTGCCAGCAGCCCACCGGGACACAACTCTGGAAACACCATATATTTT. Its protein product is CASSPPGHNSGNTIYF. The chain links TRBV7-2 to TRBJ1-3; tentatively, D is TRBD1 (6 bases). CDR3 length: 16 residues. The V end was cut by 5 bases, the J end by 0 bases, with 14 bases between. The germline gives CDR1 SGHTA, CDR2 FQGNSA.

The chain couples TRBV19 to TRBJ1-2; D unclear. V lost 5 bases and J 4 bases, leaving 8 bases between the germline ends. Germline V gene lookup returns CDR1 LNHDA and CDR2 SQIVND (reference sequence). CDR3 length equals 12 residues. The CDR3 nucleotides read TGTGCCAGTAGTGTGACAAGCTATGGCTACACCTTC. This encodes CASSVTSYGYTF.

The chain recombines TRBV6-6 with TRBJ2-7, with D perhaps TRBD2 (5 bases). V was clipped by 5 bases and J by 0 bases, with 14 bases between them. CDR1 is MNHNY and CDR2 is SVGAGI in the germline V gene (reference sequence). This CDR3 is 15 amino acids long. CDR3 nucleotide sequence: TGTGCCAGCAGTCAAGGACTCTATAGCTCCTACGAGCAGTACTTC. Translated, it gives CASSQGLYSSYEQYF.

The rearrangement links TRBV9 to TRBJ2-2; D is unclear. The CDR3 is made up of 14 amino acids. CDR1 SGDLS and CDR2 YYNGEE come from the germline V gene. Trimming removed 1 base at V and 6 bases at J, with 10 bases between. The CDR3 loop reads CASSVRLAAGELFF. The CDR3 bases are TGTGCCAGCAGCGTAAGATTAGCAGCCGGGGAGCTGTTTTTT.

This chain links TRBV19 with TRBJ2-7; 8 bases fit TRBD2. After removal of 5 bases from V and 0 bases from J, the junction contained 6 bases not matched to a gene. Germline values: CDR1 LNHDA, CDR2 SQIVND (reference sequence). The CDR3 contains 15 residues. The CDR3 region has the DNA TGTGCCAGTAGTCCGGGAAGCGGGAGCTCCTACGAGCAGTACTTC. Residues: CASSPGSGSSYEQYF.

The chain recombines TRBV13 with TRBJ1-5; perhaps TRBD1 as D (5 bases). Germline V gives CDR1 PRHDT, CDR2 FYEKMQ (reference sequence). The CDR3 loop spans 15 amino acids. V lost 0 bases, J lost 7 bases, and 13 bases lay in between. The CDR3 here is CASSLGREAGQPQHF. The CDR3 bases are TGTGCCAGCAGCTTAGGCAGGGAAGCAGGGCAGCCCCAGCATTTT.

The chain recombines TRBV7-6 with TRBJ1-5; unclear D gene. The CDR3 contains 15 residues. The V gene lost 2 bases and the J gene lost 4 bases, with 12 bases spanning the gap. CDR1 and CDR2 from the germline V gene are SGHVS and FNYEAQ. The chain's CDR3 is CASSLSAELNQPQHF. CDR3 nucleotide sequence: TGTGCCAGCAGCTTATCCGCAGAATTAAATCAGCCCCAGCATTTT.

The chain recombines TRBV18 with TRBJ2-5, with 8 bases that match TRBD2. The CDR3 is 15 amino acids. Germline V lookup: CDR1 KGHSH, CDR2 LQKENI. J lost 1 base, V lost 2 bases, and 3 bases had no gene match. The CDR3 protein is CASSPAGGLQETQYF. CDR3 DNA sequence: TGTGCCAGCTCACCAGCGGGGGGTCTCCAAGAGACCCAGTACTTC. Combining the CDR3 with reference TRBV18 and TRBJ2-5 gives the whole variable domain NAGVMQNPRHLVRRRGQEARLRCSPMKGHSHVYWYRQLPEEGLKFMVYLQKENIIDESGMPKERFSAEFPKEGPSILRIQQVVRGDSAAYFCASSPAGGLQETQYFGPGTRLLVL.

This clone is medium-sized within its sample. The CDR3 DNA is TGCACCAGCAGCCACGGACTAGCGGTCCCCTCTGGGGCCAACGTCCTGACTTTC. Amino acids: CTSSHGLAVPSGANVLTF. The J gene is TRBJ2-6, the V gene TRBV1; the listed D gene, TRBD2, was not tested against the DNA. TRBV1 is given as a pseudogene. There are 18 residues in the CDR3.